The T cell receptor beta chain under discussion was sequenced for a study of blood T cell repertoires in COVID-19. Germline assignment: CDR1 SGHDN and CDR2 FVKESK. V dropped 5 bases and J dropped 6 bases, with 17 bases sitting between them. The CDR3 is 15 residues long. Generated by immunoSEQ multiplex PCR, the TCRdb table keeps only in-frame clones and is missing some. The table has tens of thousands of clones, 80% to 90% seen once; the top ten hold roughly 4.3%. The sequenced sample was peripheral blood. The chain recombines TRBV14 with TRBJ2-1; maybe TRBD1 (5 bases). This sequence was found in a man aged 40-49 years with COVID-19, enrolled during active disease. The CDR3 is CASSGLDKMVNEQFF. The CDR3 nucleotides are TGTGCCAGCAGCGGGCTGGACAAGATGGTCAATGAGCAGTTCTTC. Full variable domain (rest looked up from reference TRBV14 and TRBJ2-1): EAGVTQFPSHSVIEKGQTVTLRCDPISGHDNLYWYRRVMGKEIKFLLHFVKESKQDESGMPNNRFLAERTGGTYSTLKVQPAELEDSGVYFCASSGLDKMVNEQFFGPGTRLTVL.